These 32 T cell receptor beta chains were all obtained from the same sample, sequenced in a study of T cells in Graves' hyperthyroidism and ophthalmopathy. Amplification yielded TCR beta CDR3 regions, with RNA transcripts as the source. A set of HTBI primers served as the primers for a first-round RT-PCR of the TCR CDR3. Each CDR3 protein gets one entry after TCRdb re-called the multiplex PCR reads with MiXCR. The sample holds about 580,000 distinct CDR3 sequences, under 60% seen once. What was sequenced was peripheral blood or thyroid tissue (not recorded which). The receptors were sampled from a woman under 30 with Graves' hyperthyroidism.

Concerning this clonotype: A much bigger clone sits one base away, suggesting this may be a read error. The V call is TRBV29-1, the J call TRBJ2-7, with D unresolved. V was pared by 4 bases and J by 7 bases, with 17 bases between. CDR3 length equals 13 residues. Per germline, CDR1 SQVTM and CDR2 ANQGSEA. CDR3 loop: CSVGPRDWVEQYF. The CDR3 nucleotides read TGCAGCGTTGGTCCTCGTGACTGGGTAGAGCAGTACTTC.

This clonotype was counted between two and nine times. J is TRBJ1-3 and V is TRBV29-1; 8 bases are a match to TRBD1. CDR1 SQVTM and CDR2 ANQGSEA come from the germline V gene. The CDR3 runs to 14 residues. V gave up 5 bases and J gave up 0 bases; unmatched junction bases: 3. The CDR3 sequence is CSVTGGFSGNTIYF. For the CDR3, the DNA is TGCAGCGTTACAGGGGGGTTCTCTGGAAACACCATATATTTT.

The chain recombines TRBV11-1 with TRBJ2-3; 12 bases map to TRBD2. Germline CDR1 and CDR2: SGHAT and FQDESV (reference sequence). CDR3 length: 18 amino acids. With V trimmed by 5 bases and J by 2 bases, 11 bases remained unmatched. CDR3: CASSPPSGRATDTDTQYF. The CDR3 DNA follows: TGTGCCAGCAGCCCCCCTAGCGGGAGGGCCACCGACACAGATACGCAGTATTTT.

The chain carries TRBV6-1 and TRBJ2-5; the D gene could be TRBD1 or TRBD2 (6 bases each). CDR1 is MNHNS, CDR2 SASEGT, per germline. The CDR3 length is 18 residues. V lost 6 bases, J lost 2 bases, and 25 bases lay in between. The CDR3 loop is CASSQGRLGGQSQETQYF. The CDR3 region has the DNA TGTGCCAGCAGCCAAGGCCGGTTAGGGGGGCAATCGCAAGAGACCCAGTACTTC.

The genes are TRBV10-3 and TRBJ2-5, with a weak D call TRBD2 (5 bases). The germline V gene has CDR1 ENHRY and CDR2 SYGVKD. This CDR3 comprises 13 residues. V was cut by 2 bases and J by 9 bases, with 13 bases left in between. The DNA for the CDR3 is TGTGCCATCAGTGAGGTCCTAGCACGGGCCCAGTACTTC. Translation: CAISEVLARAQYF.

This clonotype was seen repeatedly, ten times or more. The CDR3 DNA is TGTGCCAGCAGTGTACGCTCCTACAATGAGCAGTTCTTC. This translates into CASSVRSYNEQFF. The chain combines TRBV12-3 or TRBV12-4 with TRBJ2-1; no clear D gene. This CDR3 spans 13 amino acids. The V end was cut by 5 bases, the J end by 0 bases, with 5 bases between.

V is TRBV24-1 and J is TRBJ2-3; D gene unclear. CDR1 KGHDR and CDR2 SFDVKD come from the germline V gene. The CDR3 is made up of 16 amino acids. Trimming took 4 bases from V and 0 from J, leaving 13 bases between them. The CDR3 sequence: CATSDYKVSSTDTQYF. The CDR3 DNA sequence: TGTGCCACCAGTGACTACAAAGTGTCTAGCACAGATACGCAGTATTTT.

CDR3 nucleotide sequence: TGCAGCGCTAGACAGGGGGGGCAGGAAGACACTGAAGCTTTCTTT. Its translation is CSARQGGQEDTEAFF. The chain couples TRBV29-1 to TRBJ1-1; 9 nucleotides align to TRBD1. V dropped 7 bases and J dropped 3; count of bases not matched to a gene: 12. CDR3 length: 15 residues. Per germline, CDR1 SQVTM and CDR2 ANQGSEA.

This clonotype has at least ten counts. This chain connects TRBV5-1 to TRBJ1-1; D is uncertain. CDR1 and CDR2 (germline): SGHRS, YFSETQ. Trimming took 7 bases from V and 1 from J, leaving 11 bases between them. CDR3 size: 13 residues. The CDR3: CASQRNGNTEAFF. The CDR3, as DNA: TGCGCCAGCCAACGTAACGGGAACACTGAAGCTTTCTTT.

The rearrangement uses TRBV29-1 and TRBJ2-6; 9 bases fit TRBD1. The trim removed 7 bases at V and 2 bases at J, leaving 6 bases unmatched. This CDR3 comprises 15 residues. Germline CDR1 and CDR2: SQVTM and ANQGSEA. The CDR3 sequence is CSARQGGTGANVLTF. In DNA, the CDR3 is TGCAGCGCTAGACAGGGGGGGACTGGGGCCAACGTCCTGACTTTC.

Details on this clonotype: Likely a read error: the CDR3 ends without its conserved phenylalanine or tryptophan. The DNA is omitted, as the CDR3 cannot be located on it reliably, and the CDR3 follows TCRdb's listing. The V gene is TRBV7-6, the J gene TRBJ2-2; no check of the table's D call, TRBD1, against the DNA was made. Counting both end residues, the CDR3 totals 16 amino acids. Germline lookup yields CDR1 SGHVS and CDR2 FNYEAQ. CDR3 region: CASSVRERGEHRGAVV.

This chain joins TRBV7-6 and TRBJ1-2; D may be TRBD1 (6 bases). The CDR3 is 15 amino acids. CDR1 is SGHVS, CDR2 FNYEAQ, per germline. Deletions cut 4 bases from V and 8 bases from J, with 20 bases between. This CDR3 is CASSSWTRWDIGYTF. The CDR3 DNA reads TGTGCCAGCAGCTCCTGGACACGGTGGGACATCGGCTACACCTTC.

CDR3 coding DNA: TGTGCCAGCAGCGTAGGCCCGGGGACTGGAGGACTAGCCCAAGAGACCCAGTACTTC. Translation gives CASSVGPGTGGLAQETQYF. The gene calls are TRBV9 and TRBJ2-5; 8 bases fit TRBD2. Per germline, CDR1 SGDLS and CDR2 YYNGEE. Unmatched junction bases numbered 14, after V lost 0 bases and J lost 1 base. The CDR3 is 19 amino acids. The full variable domain, completed using reference TRBV9 and TRBJ2-5, is DSGVTQTPKHLITATGQRVTLRCSPRSGDLSVYWYQQSLDQGLQFLIQYYNGEERAKGNILERFSAQQFPDLHSELNLSSLELGDSALYFCASSVGPGTGGLAQETQYFGPGTRLLVL.

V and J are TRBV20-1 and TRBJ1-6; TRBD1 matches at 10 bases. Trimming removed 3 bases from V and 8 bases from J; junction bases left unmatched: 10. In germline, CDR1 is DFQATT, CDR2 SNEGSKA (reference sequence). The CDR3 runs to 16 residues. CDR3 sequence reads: CSARRGTGERDSPLHF. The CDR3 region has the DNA TGCAGTGCTAGGAGGGGGACAGGGGAACGCGATTCACCCCTCCACTTT.

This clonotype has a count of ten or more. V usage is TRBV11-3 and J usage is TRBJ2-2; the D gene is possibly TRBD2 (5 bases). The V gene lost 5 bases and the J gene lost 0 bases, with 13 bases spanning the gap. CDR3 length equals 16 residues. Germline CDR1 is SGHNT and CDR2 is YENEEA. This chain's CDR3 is CASSPLGRANTGELFF. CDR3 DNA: TGTGCCAGCAGCCCCCTCGGGCGGGCGAACACCGGGGAGCTGTTTTTT.

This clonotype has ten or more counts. DNA for the CDR3: TGTGCCAGTAGTATGCAGGGACAGCACCTCGAGCAGTACTTC. Translated: CASSMQGQHLEQYF. The chain joins TRBV19 to TRBJ2-7, with TRBD1 matching over 7 bases. The V and J ends lost 3 bases and 6 bases, in that order; junction bases with no gene match: 8. This CDR3 is 14 amino acids long. CDR1 and CDR2 (germline): LNHDA, SQIVND (reference sequence).

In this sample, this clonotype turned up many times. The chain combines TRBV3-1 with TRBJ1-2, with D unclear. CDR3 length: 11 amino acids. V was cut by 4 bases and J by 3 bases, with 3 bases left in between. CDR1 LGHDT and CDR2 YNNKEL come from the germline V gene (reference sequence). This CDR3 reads CASSPYYGYTF. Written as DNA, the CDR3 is TGTGCCAGCAGCCCGTACTATGGCTACACCTTC.

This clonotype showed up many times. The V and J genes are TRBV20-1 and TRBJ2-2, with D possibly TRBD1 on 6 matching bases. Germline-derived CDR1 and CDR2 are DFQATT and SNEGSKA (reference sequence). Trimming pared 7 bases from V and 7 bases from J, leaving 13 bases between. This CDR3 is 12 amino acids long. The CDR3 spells CSVTTGYGELFF. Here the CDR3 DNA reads TGCAGTGTTACAACAGGGTACGGGGAGCTGTTTTTT.

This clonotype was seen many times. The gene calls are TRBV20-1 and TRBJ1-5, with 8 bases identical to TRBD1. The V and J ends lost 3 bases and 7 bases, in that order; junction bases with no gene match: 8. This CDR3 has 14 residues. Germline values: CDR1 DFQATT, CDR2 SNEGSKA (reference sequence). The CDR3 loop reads CSARDREKLQPQHF. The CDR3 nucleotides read TGCAGTGCTAGGGACAGGGAGAAATTGCAGCCCCAGCATTTT.

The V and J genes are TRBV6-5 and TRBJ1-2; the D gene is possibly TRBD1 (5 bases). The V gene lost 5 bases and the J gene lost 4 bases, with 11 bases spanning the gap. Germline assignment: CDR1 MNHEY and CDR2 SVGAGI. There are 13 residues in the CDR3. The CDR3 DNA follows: TGTGCCAGCAGTAGGACAAGCCTCTATGGCTACACCTTC. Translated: CASSRTSLYGYTF.

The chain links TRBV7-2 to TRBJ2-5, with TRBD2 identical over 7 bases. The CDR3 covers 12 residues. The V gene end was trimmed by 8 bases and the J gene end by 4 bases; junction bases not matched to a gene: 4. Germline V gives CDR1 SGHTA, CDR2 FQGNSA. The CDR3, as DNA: TGTGCCAGCCAGCTAGCGGTAGAGACCCAGTACTTC. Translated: CASQLAVETQYF.

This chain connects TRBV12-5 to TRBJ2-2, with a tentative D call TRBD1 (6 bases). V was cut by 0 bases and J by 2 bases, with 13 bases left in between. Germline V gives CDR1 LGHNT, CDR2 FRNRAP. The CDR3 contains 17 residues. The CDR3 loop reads CASGLVLQGFNTGELFF. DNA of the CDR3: TGTGCTAGTGGTTTGGTCCTCCAGGGGTTCAACACCGGGGAGCTGTTTTTT.

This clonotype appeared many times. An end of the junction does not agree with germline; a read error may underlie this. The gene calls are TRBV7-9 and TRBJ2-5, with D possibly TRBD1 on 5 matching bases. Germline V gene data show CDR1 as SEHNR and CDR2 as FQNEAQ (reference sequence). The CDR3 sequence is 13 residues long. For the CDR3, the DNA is TGTGCCAGCAGCTCCCCCAGGGTAGAGGCCCAGTACTTC. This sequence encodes CASSSPRVEAQYF.

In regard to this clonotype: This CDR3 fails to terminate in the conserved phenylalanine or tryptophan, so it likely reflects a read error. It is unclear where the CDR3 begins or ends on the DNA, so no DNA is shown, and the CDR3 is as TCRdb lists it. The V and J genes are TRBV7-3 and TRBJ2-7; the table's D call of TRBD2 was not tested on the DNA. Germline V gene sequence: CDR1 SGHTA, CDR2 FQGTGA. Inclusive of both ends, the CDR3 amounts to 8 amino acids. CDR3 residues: CASTVSGI.

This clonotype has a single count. CDR3 loop: CATSDPLASYEQYF. The CDR3 DNA sequence: TGTGCCACCAGCGACCCCCTGGCATCCTACGAGCAGTACTTC. This chain uses TRBV24-1 with TRBJ2-7; D call uncertain. Germline CDR1 KGHDR, CDR2 SFDVKD. Trimming stripped 7 bases from V and 1 base from J, with 13 bases between. The CDR3 contains 14 residues.

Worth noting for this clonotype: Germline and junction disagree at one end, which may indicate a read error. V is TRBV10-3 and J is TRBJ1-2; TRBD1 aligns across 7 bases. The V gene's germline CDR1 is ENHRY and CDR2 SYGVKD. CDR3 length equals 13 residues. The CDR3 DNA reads TGTGCCAGCAGTACGGACAGGATCTATGGCTACACCTTC. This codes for CASSTDRIYGYTF.

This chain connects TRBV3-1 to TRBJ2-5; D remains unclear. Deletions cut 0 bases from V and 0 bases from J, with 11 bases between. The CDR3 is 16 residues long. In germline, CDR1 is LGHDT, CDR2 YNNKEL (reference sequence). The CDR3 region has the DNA TGTGCCAGCAGCCAAGATTTGATAGGATACCAAGAGACCCAGTACTTC. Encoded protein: CASSQDLIGYQETQYF.

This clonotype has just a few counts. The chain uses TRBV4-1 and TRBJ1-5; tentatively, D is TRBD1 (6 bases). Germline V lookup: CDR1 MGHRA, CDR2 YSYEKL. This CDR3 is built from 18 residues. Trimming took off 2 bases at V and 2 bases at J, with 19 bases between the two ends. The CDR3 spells CASSQKGGTGFRNQPQHF. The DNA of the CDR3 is TGCGCCAGCAGCCAAAAGGGGGGCACAGGATTCCGCAATCAGCCCCAGCATTTT.

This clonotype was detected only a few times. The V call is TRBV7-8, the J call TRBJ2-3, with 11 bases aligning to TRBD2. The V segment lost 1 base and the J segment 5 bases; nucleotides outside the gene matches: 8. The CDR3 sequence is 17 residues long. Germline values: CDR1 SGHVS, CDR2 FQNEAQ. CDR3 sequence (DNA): TGTGCCAGCAGCTTAGGCGGTAGCGGGAGGGCCTTAGATACGCAGTATTTT. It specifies CASSLGGSGRALDTQYF.

CDR3 DNA: TGTGCCAGCAGCTCCGGGACCGCGGGCTACACCTTC. Protein sequence: CASSSGTAGYTF. The J gene is TRBJ1-2, the V gene TRBV9; D might be TRBD1 (5 bases). The CDR3 spans 12 residues. V lost 4 bases to trimming and J lost 8 bases, with 12 bases between them. CDR1 is SGDLS and CDR2 is YYNGEE in the germline V gene.

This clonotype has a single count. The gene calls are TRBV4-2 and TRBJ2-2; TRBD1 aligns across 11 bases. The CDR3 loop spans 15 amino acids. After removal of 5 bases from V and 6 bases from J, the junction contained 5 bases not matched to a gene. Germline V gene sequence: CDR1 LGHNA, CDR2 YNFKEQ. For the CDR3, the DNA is TGTGCCAGCAGCGATCCGGGACAGGGGGCCGGGGAGCTGTTTTTT. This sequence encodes CASSDPGQGAGELFF.

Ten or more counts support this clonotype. The CDR3 loop is CARNSGNTIYF. The CDR3 DNA follows: TGTGCCAGGAACTCTGGAAACACCATATATTTT. The V gene is TRBV2, the J gene TRBJ1-3; D not certain. The CDR3 consists of 11 residues. Trimming removed 9 bases at V and 0 bases at J, with 3 bases between. CDR1 and CDR2 (germline): SNHLY, FYNNEI.